These T cell receptor beta chains were read from a single sample in a study of blood T cell repertoires in COVID-19. This table comes from immunoSEQ multiplex PCR, and its TCRdb copy is limited to in-frame clones, with some not included. The sample includes about 340,000 clones, approximately 82% of them seen just once. Sequencing input: peripheral blood. The receptors come from a man between 25 and 39 years old with active or convalescent COVID-19. Both conserved end residues are part of each CDR3. The D gene is left open where the match is weak. Clone size is not always given. Where it is, it says once, few, many or a class for expanded clones.

CDR3 DNA: TGTGCCATCACGCGACAGGGTGGGGACACTGAAGCTTTCTTT
CDR3 protein: CAITRQGGDTEAFF
D gene: TRBD1
V gene: TRBV10-3
clone size: NA
J gene: TRBJ1-1

CDR3 DNA: TGTGCCAGCAGCTTGACATTCGAAGACACCATATATTTT
CDR3 protein: CASSLTFEDTIYF
D gene: NA
V gene: TRBV7-2
clone size: few
J gene: TRBJ1-3

CDR3 DNA: TGTGCCAGCAGCCAAGAGTTAGACAACTTACATAATTCACCCCTCCACTTT
CDR3 protein: CASSQELDNLHNSPLHF
D gene: NA
V gene: TRBV3-1/TRBV3-2
clone size: NA
J gene: TRBJ1-6

CDR3 DNA: TGTGCCAGCAGTTTATGGCCGGACAGGGGGCAAGCGAAAACTAGCACAGATACGCAGTATTTT
CDR3 protein: CASSLWPDRGQAKTSTDTQYF
D gene: TRBD1
V gene: TRBV28
clone size: NA
J gene: TRBJ2-3

CDR3 DNA: TGCGCCAGCAGCTCGGGAAATAATTCACCCCTCCACTTT
CDR3 protein: CASSSGNNSPLHF
D gene: NA
V gene: TRBV5-1
clone size: NA
J gene: TRBJ1-6

CDR3 DNA: TGTGCCAGCAGTCCTCCGACAGGGGGCAGGCTAGAGACCCAGTACTTC
CDR3 protein: CASSPPTGGRLETQYF
D gene: TRBD1
V gene: TRBV27
clone size: NA
J gene: TRBJ2-5

CDR3 DNA: TGTGCCAGCAGCTTAAAGGGGTCAGATACGCAGTATTTT
CDR3 protein: CASSLKGSDTQYF
D gene: NA
V gene: TRBV7-9
clone size: NA
J gene: TRBJ2-3

CDR3 DNA: TGTGCCAGCAGCGGCGGGACGGAGCCCTTCGGGGAGCTGTTTTTT
CDR3 protein: CASSGGTEPFGELFF
D gene: NA
V gene: TRBV5-4
clone size: NA
J gene: TRBJ2-2

CDR3 DNA: TGCGCCAGCAGCCAAGACCCCATTCCCCCCTTAGCGGGAGCCAGCACAGATACGCAGTATTTT
CDR3 protein: CASSQDPIPPLAGASTDTQYF
D gene: TRBD2
V gene: TRBV4-3
clone size: NA
J gene: TRBJ2-3

CDR3 DNA: TGTGCCAGCAGTTCACGAGGCAGGGTGAACACTGAAGCTTTCTTT
CDR3 protein: CASSSRGRVNTEAFF
D gene: NA
V gene: TRBV6-5
clone size: NA
J gene: TRBJ1-1

CDR3 DNA: TGTGCCAGCTCACTACAGGGCAATGAGCAGTTCTTC
CDR3 protein: CASSLQGNEQFF
D gene: NA
V gene: TRBV18
clone size: once
J gene: TRBJ2-1

CDR3 DNA: TGTGCCAGCGGGGGGACGGGAGCCTTCTATGGCTACACCTTC
CDR3 protein: CASGGTGAFYGYTF
D gene: NA
V gene: TRBV2
clone size: many
J gene: TRBJ1-2

CDR3 DNA: TGCAGCGTTGGAGGAGGAGTTGACAATGAGCAGTTCTTC
CDR3 protein: CSVGGGVDNEQFF
D gene: NA
V gene: TRBV29-1
clone size: once
J gene: TRBJ2-1

CDR3 DNA: TGTGCCAGCACGGCTAGGGGGCAAGAGGAAAAACTGTTTTTT
CDR3 protein: CASTARGQEEKLFF
D gene: TRBD1
V gene: TRBV6-5
clone size: NA
J gene: TRBJ1-4

CDR3 DNA: TGTGCCAGCAGTCCCCCGGGACTAGCGTTCTCCTACGAGCAGTACTTC
CDR3 protein: CASSPPGLAFSYEQYF
D gene: TRBD2
V gene: TRBV28
clone size: NA
J gene: TRBJ2-7

CDR3 DNA: TGTGCCAGCAGTTTATTAGGGGAAACTGGAAACACCATATATTTT
CDR3 protein: CASSLLGETGNTIYF
D gene: NA
V gene: TRBV28
clone size: NA
J gene: TRBJ1-3

CDR3 DNA: TGTGCCAGCAGTGCTACAGGGGAGCAGACCCAGTACTTC
CDR3 protein: CASSATGEQTQYF
D gene: TRBD1
V gene: TRBV12-3/TRBV12-4
clone size: NA
J gene: TRBJ2-5

CDR3 DNA: TGTGCCAGCAGTAAACGGGACTCTCACACCGGGGAGCTGTTTTTT
CDR3 protein: CASSKRDSHTGELFF
D gene: NA
V gene: TRBV6-5
clone size: once
J gene: TRBJ2-2

CDR3 DNA: TGTGCCAGCAGGGCCCGGCAGAGCCAGGGAACTGAAGCTTTCTTT
CDR3 protein: CASRARQSQGTEAFF
D gene: NA
V gene: TRBV6-5
clone size: many
J gene: TRBJ1-1

CDR3 DNA: TGTGCCAGCAGCGCCCGGGTCCTCTCTGGGGCCAACGTCCTGACTTTC
CDR3 protein: CASSARVLSGANVLTF
D gene: NA
V gene: TRBV9
clone size: NA
J gene: TRBJ2-6

CDR3 DNA: TGTGCCAGCAGTCCACAGTGGTATGGCTACACCTTC
CDR3 protein: CASSPQWYGYTF
D gene: NA
V gene: TRBV12-3/TRBV12-4
clone size: NA
J gene: TRBJ1-2

CDR3 DNA: TGTGCCAGCAGCGGGGGGGCTGGAAACACCATATATTTT
CDR3 protein: CASSGGAGNTIYF
D gene: NA
V gene: TRBV6-5
clone size: once
J gene: TRBJ1-3

CDR3 DNA: TGTGCCAGCAGCCCAACTCTAGCGGGGGGCAGCAAGACCCAGTACTTC
CDR3 protein: CASSPTLAGGSKTQYF
D gene: TRBD2
V gene: TRBV7-2
clone size: few
J gene: TRBJ2-5

CDR3 DNA: TGTGCCAGCGTCCGGGACAGGCAGAACTATGGCTACACCTTC
CDR3 protein: CASVRDRQNYGYTF
D gene: TRBD1
V gene: TRBV6-5
clone size: NA
J gene: TRBJ1-2

CDR3 DNA: TGTGCCAGCAGTTTAGGGGGGAAGAGTGAAAAACTGTTTTTT
CDR3 protein: CASSLGGKSEKLFF
D gene: NA
V gene: TRBV28
clone size: NA
J gene: TRBJ1-4

CDR3 DNA: TGTGCCAGCAGCCAAGCGGGCCCGGGAGCCTGCGAGCAGTACTTC
CDR3 protein: CASSQAGPGACEQYF
D gene: NA
V gene: TRBV3-1/TRBV3-2
clone size: NA
J gene: TRBJ2-7

CDR3 DNA: TGCAGCGGAGGGGACAGGAGTTACGAGCAGTACTTC
CDR3 protein: CSGGDRSYEQYF
D gene: TRBD1
V gene: TRBV29-1
clone size: few
J gene: TRBJ2-7

CDR3 DNA: TGTGCCAGCAGCTGGGGGCAAGATACGCAGTATTTT
CDR3 protein: CASSWGQDTQYF
D gene: NA
V gene: TRBV7-3
clone size: NA
J gene: TRBJ2-3

CDR3 DNA: TGTGCCAGCAGCCAAGTAGGGGGCGACTACGAGCAGTACTTC
CDR3 protein: CASSQVGGDYEQYF
D gene: TRBD1
V gene: TRBV14
clone size: NA
J gene: TRBJ2-7

CDR3 DNA: TGTGCCAGTAATCAGGGGGACACCGGGGAGCTGTTTTTT
CDR3 protein: CASNQGDTGELFF
D gene: TRBD1
V gene: TRBV19
clone size: NA
J gene: TRBJ2-2

CDR3 DNA: TGTGCCAGCAGTAAACAGGGGGCCGAGACCCAGTACTTC
CDR3 protein: CASSKQGAETQYF
D gene: TRBD1
V gene: TRBV12-3/TRBV12-4
clone size: NA
J gene: TRBJ2-5

CDR3 DNA: TGTGCCTGGAGTCGAAGGGGGACAGGGAGCTTTACTGAAGCTTTCTTT
CDR3 protein: CAWSRRGTGSFTEAFF
D gene: TRBD1
V gene: TRBV30
clone size: NA
J gene: TRBJ1-1

CDR3 DNA: TGCGCCAGCAGCAAATCAAGGGGCGGGGGCACCGGGGAGCTGTTTTTT
CDR3 protein: CASSKSRGGGTGELFF
D gene: TRBD2
V gene: TRBV5-1
clone size: once
J gene: TRBJ2-2

CDR3 DNA: TGTGCCAGCAGCTTTGGGACTAGCGGGGTGGGGACAGATACGCAGTATTTT
CDR3 protein: CASSFGTSGVGTDTQYF
D gene: TRBD2
V gene: TRBV28
clone size: NA
J gene: TRBJ2-3

CDR3 DNA: TGCAGTGTCTTGGACGGGGGGCAGTACTTC
CDR3 protein: CSVLDGGQYF
D gene: NA
V gene: TRBV20-1
clone size: NA
J gene: TRBJ2-7

CDR3 DNA: TGTGCCAGCAGTCCGGGACAGGGGGTGGTCAATGAGCAGTTCTTC
CDR3 protein: CASSPGQGVVNEQFF
D gene: TRBD1
V gene: TRBV28
clone size: NA
J gene: TRBJ2-1

CDR3 DNA: TGTGCCAGCATCACGGGTACAGGGAAAAACACCGGGGAGCTGTTTTTT
CDR3 protein: CASITGTGKNTGELFF
D gene: NA
V gene: TRBV9
clone size: NA
J gene: TRBJ2-2

CDR3 DNA: TGTGCCAGCAGTCCCCCGGACAAGGCGGGGGAGTACTTC
CDR3 protein: CASSPPDKAGEYF
D gene: TRBD2
V gene: TRBV6-2/TRBV6-3
clone size: few
J gene: TRBJ2-7

CDR3 DNA: TGTGCCACCAGTGATTTGGGGGCCGGGAGGACTGAGCAGTTCTTC
CDR3 protein: CATSDLGAGRTEQFF
D gene: TRBD2
V gene: TRBV24-1
clone size: NA
J gene: TRBJ2-1

CDR3 DNA: TGTGCCAGCAGCCCGAGAGGTCTTAGCGGGAGTGTCTACGAGCAGTACTTC
CDR3 protein: CASSPRGLSGSVYEQYF
D gene: TRBD2
V gene: TRBV7-8
clone size: NA
J gene: TRBJ2-7

CDR3 DNA: TGTGCTAGTGGTTTACAAAGCCGGAGGGACACTGAAGCTTTCTTT
CDR3 protein: CASGLQSRRDTEAFF
D gene: NA
V gene: TRBV12-5
clone size: few
J gene: TRBJ1-1

CDR3 DNA: TGTGCCAGCAGCTCAGGCAGGGCCTACGAGCAGTACTTC
CDR3 protein: CASSSGRAYEQYF
D gene: NA
V gene: TRBV7-9
clone size: NA
J gene: TRBJ2-7

CDR3 DNA: TGTGCCAGCAGCCAAGGACGGGTGAACACTGAAGCTTTCTTT
CDR3 protein: CASSQGRVNTEAFF
D gene: NA
V gene: TRBV3-1/TRBV3-2
clone size: NA
J gene: TRBJ1-1

CDR3 DNA: TGTGCCACCAGCAGAGATGCGGGCTCCTACGAGCAGTACTTC
CDR3 protein: CATSRDAGSYEQYF
D gene: NA
V gene: TRBV15
clone size: NA
J gene: TRBJ2-7

CDR3 DNA: TGTGCCAGCAGCTTGGGGCAGGGTGCCTCCGAGCAGTACTTC
CDR3 protein: CASSLGQGASEQYF
D gene: NA
V gene: TRBV5-5
clone size: NA
J gene: TRBJ2-7

CDR3 DNA: TGTGCCAGTACCTTAGGACAGGTCGGGTATGGCTACACCTTC
CDR3 protein: CASTLGQVGYGYTF
D gene: TRBD1
V gene: TRBV19
clone size: NA
J gene: TRBJ1-2

CDR3 DNA: TGCGCCAGCAGCTTTACAGGGGGCATTAATGAAAAACTGTTTTTT
CDR3 protein: CASSFTGGINEKLFF
D gene: TRBD1
V gene: TRBV5-1
clone size: NA
J gene: TRBJ1-4

CDR3 DNA: TGCGCCAGCAGCTTCCCCCGGGACAGGGTCGAAAAACTGTTTTTT
CDR3 protein: CASSFPRDRVEKLFF
D gene: TRBD1
V gene: TRBV5-1
clone size: NA
J gene: TRBJ1-4

CDR3 DNA: TGTGCCAGCAGTTACGGGCAGCCACAAGAGACCCAGTACTTC
CDR3 protein: CASSYGQPQETQYF
D gene: NA
V gene: TRBV6-2/TRBV6-3
clone size: NA
J gene: TRBJ2-5

CDR3 DNA: TGTGCCAGCAGCTTGGGGGGGGACAGGGCCTCTCAGCATTTT
CDR3 protein: CASSLGGDRASQHF
D gene: TRBD1
V gene: TRBV5-5
clone size: once
J gene: TRBJ1-5

CDR3 DNA: TGTGCCAGCAGCTTAGGGGACAGGATATACACTGAAGCTTTCTTT
CDR3 protein: CASSLGDRIYTEAFF
D gene: TRBD1
V gene: TRBV7-6
clone size: NA
J gene: TRBJ1-1

CDR3 DNA: TGTGCCAGCAGCCAAGATAGGCAGGATAGGGGCTACACCTTC
CDR3 protein: CASSQDRQDRGYTF
D gene: NA
V gene: TRBV3-1/TRBV3-2
clone size: NA
J gene: TRBJ1-2

CDR3 DNA: TGTGCCAGTAGTATTCCAACCCGGACTTATTATAGCAATCAGCCCCAGCATTTT
CDR3 protein: CASSIPTRTYYSNQPQHF
D gene: NA
V gene: TRBV19
clone size: NA
J gene: TRBJ1-5